Shown below are 24 T cell receptor beta chains from a single sample sequenced in a study of T cells in localized non-small cell lung cancer. The repertoire was sequenced with immunoSEQ multiplex PCR; TCRdb's copy has only in-frame clones and lacks some. The data hold around 83,000 clones, with around three quarters observed a single time. Sequences were derived from PBMCs, sampled before any cancer treatment. The source is a man aged 35 to 70 with stage II squamous cell lung carcinoma.

As to this clone: Other DNA sequences in this specimen translate into the identical CDR3. V gene TRBV11-2 combines with J gene TRBJ2-3; D remains ambiguous. V lost 4 bases, J lost 0 bases, and 2 bases lay in between. From germline, CDR1 is SGHAT and CDR2 FQNNGV. There are 12 residues in the CDR3. The CDR3 region is CASSSSTDTQYF. The CDR3 DNA reads as TGTGCCAGCAGCTCCAGCACAGATACGCAGTATTTT.

The chain recombines TRBV28 with TRBJ2-6; D unclear. The CDR3 consists of 14 residues. V was shortened by 5 bases and J by 4 bases, with 9 bases between the two germline ends. Germline lookup yields CDR1 MDHEN and CDR2 SYDVKM. The CDR3 loop reads CASSPFVGANVLTF. The CDR3 nucleotides read TGTGCCAGCAGTCCGTTCGTGGGGGCCAACGTCCTGACTTTC.

The DNA for the CDR3 is TGTGCCAGTAGTACTCTTAGCGGGAGAAAACGCGAGACCCAGTACTTC. Translated: CASSTLSGRKRETQYF. The chain uses TRBV19 and TRBJ2-5, with 9 bases matching TRBD2. CDR3 length: 16 amino acids. Germline V gene sequence: CDR1 LNHDA, CDR2 SQIVND (reference sequence). J gave up 5 bases and V 4 bases, and 11 bases lay outside the gene matches.

The rearrangement links TRBV4-3 to TRBJ2-5; D gene ambiguous. The CDR3 runs 15 residues. The V end was cut by 0 bases, the J end by 6 bases, with 14 bases between. Germline assignment: CDR1 LGHNA and CDR2 YSLEER. This CDR3 reads CASSQDRMSKQTQYF. CDR3 DNA: TGCGCCAGCAGCCAAGACCGGATGTCCAAGCAGACCCAGTACTTC.

The chain combines TRBV28 with TRBJ1-1; tentatively, D is TRBD1 (5 bases). V was trimmed by 3 bases and J by 2 bases, leaving 7 bases between them. The CDR3 runs to 13 residues. The germline gives CDR1 MDHEN, CDR2 SYDVKM. This CDR3 is CASSLGVNTEAFF. DNA for the CDR3: TGTGCCAGCAGTTTGGGGGTCAACACTGAAGCTTTCTTT.

V usage is TRBV19 and J usage is TRBJ1-1; 7 nucleotides line up with TRBD1. The CDR3 spans 14 residues. The germline V gene encodes CDR1 LNHDA and CDR2 SQIVND (reference sequence). V shed 2 bases and J 6 bases; nucleotides not matched to a gene: 6. CDR3 residues: CASSIRQGNPEAFF. The CDR3, as DNA: TGTGCCAGTAGTATAAGACAGGGAAATCCTGAAGCTTTCTTT. Filled out from reference TRBV19 and TRBJ1-1, the complete variable domain reads DGGITQSPKYLFRKEGQNVTLSCEQNLNHDAMYWYRQDPGQGLRLIYYSQIVNDFQKGDIAEGYSVSREKKESFPLTVTSAQKNPTAFYLCASSIRQGNPEAFFGQGTRLTVV.

V is TRBV28 and J is TRBJ1-1; D gene ambiguous. Trimming shortened V by 3 bases and J by 0 bases, and 8 bases separated the two germline ends. The V gene's germline CDR1 is MDHEN and CDR2 SYDVKM. CDR3 length: 14 amino acids. The CDR3 loop reads CASSFPYLNTEAFF. The CDR3 DNA reads as TGTGCCAGCAGTTTCCCTTACCTGAACACTGAAGCTTTCTTT.

V usage is TRBV29-1 and J usage is TRBJ1-3, with D unresolved. Trimming removed 0 bases at V and 4 bases at J, with 4 bases between. Germline assignment: CDR1 SQVTM and CDR2 ANQGSEA. The CDR3 loop spans 12 amino acids. The CDR3 region is CSVEEMGNTIYF. As DNA, the CDR3 is TGCAGCGTTGAAGAGATGGGAAACACCATATATTTT.

The V and J genes are TRBV4-2 and TRBJ2-3; TRBD2 aligns across 10 bases. From germline, CDR1 is LGHNA and CDR2 YNFKEQ. The trim removed 4 bases at V and 0 bases at J, leaving 4 bases unmatched. CDR3 length equals 16 residues. CDR3 coding DNA: TGTGCCAGCAGCCTTGGACTAGCGGAGAGCACAGATACGCAGTATTTT. As protein: CASSLGLAESTDTQYF.

This clone is labeled large. V gene TRBV5-8 combines with J gene TRBJ1-6; tentatively, D is TRBD1 (6 bases). The germline V and J ends were trimmed by 4 bases and 5 bases, with 16 bases remaining between them. Germline loops: CDR1 SGHTS, CDR2 YDEGEE. The CDR3 is made up of 16 amino acids. This chain's CDR3 is CASSPRGAIDNSPLHF. Here the CDR3 DNA reads TGTGCCAGCAGCCCGCGGGGGGCTATTGATAATTCACCCCTCCACTTT. Full variable domain (remainder filled in from reference TRBV5-8 and TRBJ1-6): EAGVTQSPTHLIKTRGQQATLRCSPISGHTSVYWYQQALGLGLQFLLWYDEGEERNRGNFPPRFSGRQFPNYSSELNVNALELEDSALYLCASSPRGAIDNSPLHFGNGTRLTVT.

The chain recombines TRBV7-8 with TRBJ2-1; 10 positions agree with TRBD2. Trimming removed 3 bases from V and 6 bases from J; junction bases left unmatched: 5. CDR1 SGHVS and CDR2 FQNEAQ come from the germline V gene. This CDR3 has 15 residues. The CDR3 protein is CASSFRTSGVNEQFF. The DNA for the CDR3 is TGTGCCAGCAGCTTCCGGACTAGCGGAGTCAATGAGCAGTTCTTC. The whole variable domain, remainder taken from reference TRBV7-8 and TRBJ2-1, is GAGVSQSPRYKVAKRGQDVALRCDPISGHVSLFWYQQALGQGPEFLTYFQNEAQLDKSGLPSDRFFAERPEGSVSTLKIQRTQQEDSAVYLCASSFRTSGVNEQFFGPGTRLTVL.

The rearrangement joins TRBV2 to TRBJ1-1; no clear D. V was trimmed by 9 bases and J by 2 bases, leaving 7 bases between them. The length of the CDR3 is 11 residues. From germline, CDR1 is SNHLY and CDR2 FYNNEI. The CDR3 protein is CASTYNTEAFF. The CDR3 nucleotides are TGTGCCAGTACTTATAACACTGAAGCTTTCTTT.

The J gene is TRBJ1-1, the V gene TRBV4-1; no clear D. CDR1 and CDR2 from the germline V gene are MGHRA and YSYEKL. Trimming cost V 4 bases and J 4 bases, with 22 bases left between them. This CDR3 spans 17 amino acids. The CDR3 coding sequence is TGCGCCAGCAGCCCCGGAGGGAGAGGACGCCGGGGCACTGAAGCTTTCTTT. Translation gives CASSPGGRGRRGTEAFF.

The genes are TRBV12-5 and TRBJ1-2; 7 bases are a match to TRBD1. The CDR3 is 17 residues long. Germline V gene sequence: CDR1 LGHNT, CDR2 FRNRAP. With 2 bases clipped from V and 0 bases from J, the junction kept 9 bases outside the gene matches. The CDR3 spells CASGLSQGLPTNYGYTF. CDR3 DNA sequence: TGTGCTAGTGGTTTGTCACAGGGGCTGCCAACTAACTATGGCTACACCTTC.

This rearrangement joins TRBV5-4 to TRBJ2-1; D possibly corresponds to TRBD2 (6 bases). The CDR3 runs to 14 residues. The germline CDR1 and CDR2 sequences are SGHNT and YYREEE (reference sequence). V lost 3 bases, J lost 9 bases, and 16 bases lay in between. In nucleotides, the CDR3 is TGTGCCAGCAGCTCGTGGTCTAGCGTCGGTGAGCAGTTCTTC. Translated: CASSSWSSVGEQFF.

The genes are TRBV19 and TRBJ2-1, with 7 bases identical to TRBD2. J lost 0 bases, V lost 4 bases, and 3 bases had no gene match. This CDR3 contains 15 residues. Germline-derived CDR1 and CDR2 are LNHDA and SQIVND (reference sequence). CDR3 sequence: CASSTGGYSYNEQFF. DNA of the CDR3: TGTGCCAGTAGTACGGGGGGTTACTCCTACAATGAGCAGTTCTTC.

The V and J genes are TRBV28 and TRBJ2-7, with D possibly being TRBD2 (6 bases). V was cut by 4 bases and J by 0 bases, with 13 bases left in between. Germline lookup yields CDR1 MDHEN and CDR2 SYDVKM. There are 15 residues in the CDR3. CDR3 nucleotides: TGTGCCAGCAGTTGGAGGGACGAGATCTCCTACGAGCAGTACTTC. Residues: CASSWRDEISYEQYF.

CDR3 sequence (DNA): TGTGCCAGCAGACCGAGACCTTTAGGATACAATGAGCAGTTCTTC. The encoded protein is CASRPRPLGYNEQFF. The rearrangement links TRBV28 to TRBJ2-1; D gene uncertain. CDR1 and CDR2 from the germline V gene are MDHEN and SYDVKM. This CDR3 is built from 15 residues. Trimming took off 6 bases at V and 4 bases at J, with 16 bases between the two ends.

The genes are TRBV7-9 and TRBJ2-3, with D uncertain. There are 17 residues in the CDR3. From germline, CDR1 is SEHNR and CDR2 FQNEAQ (reference sequence). Trimming took 0 bases from V and 0 from J, leaving 13 bases between them. CDR3 coding DNA: TGTGCCAGCAGCTTAGCCTCTAGTTCCGCTAGCACAGATACGCAGTATTTT. Translated, it gives CASSLASSSASTDTQYF.

This clone was counted once. The rearrangement joins TRBV5-1 to TRBJ2-2; D is uncertain. The V gene's germline CDR1 is SGHRS and CDR2 YFSETQ. There are 13 residues in the CDR3. V was cut by 3 bases and J by 6 bases, with 9 bases left in between. CDR3 DNA sequence: TGCGCCAGCAGCTCGAAGGCGGCCGGGGAGCTGTTTTTT. Translated, it gives CASSSKAAGELFF.

The gene calls are TRBV5-5 and TRBJ2-3; 12 bases match TRBD2. Germline V gene sequence: CDR1 SGHKS, CDR2 YYEKEE (reference sequence). Trimming took 4 bases from V and 2 from J; bases not matched to a gene: 5. The CDR3 has 16 residues. CDR3 region: CASSLGLAGHTDTQYF. CDR3 coding DNA: TGTGCCAGCAGCCTAGGACTAGCGGGGCACACAGATACGCAGTATTTT.

This clone was detected once. The chain recombines TRBV7-8 with TRBJ2-7; D gene uncertain. Trimming cost V 1 base and J 0 bases, with 16 bases left between them. Per germline, CDR1 SGHVS and CDR2 FQNEAQ. The CDR3 runs 17 residues. The CDR3 region is CASSLGVSTRSSYEQYF. The CDR3 DNA reads as TGTGCCAGCAGCTTAGGAGTATCTACGAGAAGCTCCTACGAGCAGTACTTC.

The chain uses TRBV6-5 and TRBJ2-7; 9 nucleotides line up with TRBD1. Germline lookup yields CDR1 MNHEY and CDR2 SVGAGI. The CDR3 length is 15 residues. After removal of 0 bases from V and 2 bases from J, the junction contained 2 bases not matched to a gene. In DNA form, the CDR3 reads TGTGCCAGCAGTTACTCCGGGACAGGGACCTACGAGCAGTACTTC. This sequence encodes CASSYSGTGTYEQYF.

This clone was detected a few times. The CDR3 is CASSSPGQPNEKLFF. The CDR3 DNA follows: TGTGCCAGCAGTAGCCCGGGACAACCTAATGAAAAACTGTTTTTT. The gene calls are TRBV28 and TRBJ1-4, with D perhaps TRBD1 (6 bases). The ends were cut back, 5 bases at V and 3 bases at J, with 13 bases in the middle. The CDR3 covers 15 residues. CDR1 MDHEN and CDR2 SYDVKM come from the germline V gene.